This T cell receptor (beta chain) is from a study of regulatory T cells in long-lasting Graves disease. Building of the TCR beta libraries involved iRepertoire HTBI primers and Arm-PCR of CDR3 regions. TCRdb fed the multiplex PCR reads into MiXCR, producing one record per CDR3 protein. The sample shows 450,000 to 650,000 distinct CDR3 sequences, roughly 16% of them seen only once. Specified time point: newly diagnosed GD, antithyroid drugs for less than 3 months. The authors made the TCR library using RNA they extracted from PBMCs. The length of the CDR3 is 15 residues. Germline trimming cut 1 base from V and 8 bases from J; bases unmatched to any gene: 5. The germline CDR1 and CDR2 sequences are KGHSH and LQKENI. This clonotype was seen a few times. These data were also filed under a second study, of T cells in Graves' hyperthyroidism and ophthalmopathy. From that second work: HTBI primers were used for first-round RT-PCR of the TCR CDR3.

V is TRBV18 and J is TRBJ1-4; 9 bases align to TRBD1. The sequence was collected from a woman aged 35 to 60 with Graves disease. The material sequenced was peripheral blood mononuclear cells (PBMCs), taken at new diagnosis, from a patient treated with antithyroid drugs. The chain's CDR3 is CASSPQGTGYEKLFF. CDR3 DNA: TGTGCCAGCTCACCACAGGGGACAGGGTACGAAAAACTGTTTTTT. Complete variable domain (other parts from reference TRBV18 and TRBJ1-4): NAGVMQNPRHLVRRRGQEARLRCSPMKGHSHVYWYRQLPEEGLKFMVYLQKENIIDESGMPKERFSAEFPKEGPSILRIQQVVRGDSAAYFCASSPQGTGYEKLFFGSGTQLSVL.